This T cell receptor beta chain was sequenced in a study of blood T cells in healthy people across ages. About the research overall: About one barcoded beta molecule per two T cells was captured by template switching.

This clonotype was counted only a few times. The antigen is not known. Germline V gives CDR1 SEHNR, CDR2 FQNEAQ (reference sequence). The V end was cut by 5 bases, the J end by 1 base, with 13 bases between. The CDR3 is made up of 15 amino acids. Primed by a sample-barcoded 5' primer and a J-beta primer mix, a second PCR proceeded for about 7 to 12 cycles. TCRdb ran MiXCR on the 5' RACE reads and lists one entry per CDR3 protein. The repertoire holds about a million distinct CDR3 sequences, roughly half seen once, with over 20% in the top ten. Findings and limits, study-wide: A strong correlation was found between TCR beta diversity and the percentage of naive T cells.

Specimen: blood. This receptor was obtained from a woman aged 55-69 years in good health. The chain recombines TRBV7-9 with TRBJ2-3; no definite D call. The CDR3 DNA sequence: TGTGCCAGCAGCCTCAAACCCTCTGGCACAGATACGCAGTATTTT. It yields the protein CASSLKPSGTDTQYF. The full variable domain, rest sourced from reference TRBV7-9 and TRBJ2-3, is DTGVSQNPRHKITKRGQNVTFRCDPISEHNRLYWYRQTLGQGPEFLTYFQNEAQLEKSRLLSDRFSAERPKGSFSTLEIQRTEQGDSAMYLCASSLKPSGTDTQYFGPGTRLTVL.